The 25 T cell receptor beta chains presented below share a single source sample, sequenced in a study of cytomegalovirus exposure and HLA in healthy donors. Use of 60 Vbeta and 13 Jbeta primers characterized the PCR. Sequenced by immunoSEQ multiplex PCR; TCRdb stores in-frame clones only, minus some. This repertoire shows some 200,000 clones, roughly 13% found once; its top ten account for under 10%. Material for sequencing was PBMCs. The receptor source for this set is a man in his forties or fifties in good health and CMV-seropositive.

V is TRBV13 and J is TRBJ1-4, with a possible D match to TRBD1 (6 bases). In germline, CDR1 is PRHDT, CDR2 FYEKMQ (reference sequence). This CDR3 comprises 14 residues. V lost 3 bases and J 6 bases, leaving 11 bases between the germline ends. The CDR3 spells CASSLRAGDEKLFF. The DNA for the CDR3 is TGTGCCAGCAGCTTGCGAGCAGGGGATGAAAAACTGTTTTTT.

The table lists this clone with a few counts. The CDR3 sequence is CASSAGPWNTEAFF. The CDR3, as DNA: TGTGCCAGTAGTGCGGGACCGTGGAACACTGAAGCTTTCTTT. V gene TRBV19 combines with J gene TRBJ1-1; possible D gene TRBD1, 5 bases. The V end lost 5 bases, the J end lost 1 base, and 11 bases lay between the germline ends. The CDR3 is 14 residues long. Looked up from germline, CDR1 is LNHDA and CDR2 is SQIVND (reference sequence). Based on the CDR3 plus reference TRBV19 and TRBJ1-1, the full variable domain is DGGITQSPKYLFRKEGQNVTLSCEQNLNHDAMYWYRQDPGQGLRLIYYSQIVNDFQKGDIAEGYSVSREKKESFPLTVTSAQKNPTAFYLCASSAGPWNTEAFFGQGTRLTVV.

The chain uses TRBV27 and TRBJ2-7; possibly TRBD1 for D (6 bases). Trimming removed 0 bases at V and 6 bases at J, with 18 bases between. CDR1 and CDR2 from the germline V gene are MNHEY and SMNVEV (reference sequence). CDR3 length equals 16 residues. The CDR3 loop is CASSLSPGRGESEQYV. The CDR3 DNA follows: TGTGCCAGCAGTTTATCCCCGGGCAGGGGTGAATCCGAGCAGTACGTC.

In this sample, this clone turned up a few times. This chain joins TRBV9 and TRBJ1-2; 8 bases fit TRBD1. The V gene end was trimmed by 0 bases and the J gene end by 4 bases; junction bases not matched to a gene: 14. The germline V gene has CDR1 SGDLS and CDR2 YYNGEE. The CDR3 contains 18 residues. The CDR3 DNA is TGTGCCAGCAGCGTAGTAAGCTCGTCAGGGGGCGGCAGCTATGGCTACACCTTC. Amino acids: CASSVVSSSGGGSYGYTF.

This clone was seen only a few times. The gene calls are TRBV5-1 and TRBJ1-1; 7 bases agree with TRBD1. The V segment lost 2 bases and the J segment 7 bases; nucleotides outside the gene matches: 11. CDR1 is SGHRS, CDR2 YFSETQ, per germline. CDR3 length: 15 amino acids. CDR3 nucleotides: TGCGCCAGCAGCTTCGGGGTTACAGGGGACGTTGAAGCTTTCTTT. This gives the protein CASSFGVTGDVEAFF.

This rearrangement joins TRBV6-5 to TRBJ1-5; no definite D call. The CDR3 loop spans 12 amino acids. Trimming left V 5 bases short and J 5 bases short, with 7 bases between. Germline V gene lookup returns CDR1 MNHEY and CDR2 SVGAGI. CDR3 amino acids: CASSATDQPQHF. In DNA, the CDR3 is TGTGCCAGCAGTGCCACGGATCAGCCCCAGCATTTT.

The CDR3 sequence: CASSDDRLNYGYTF. The CDR3 bases are TGTGCCAGCAGTGACGACAGGCTTAACTATGGCTACACCTTC. The chain links TRBV2 to TRBJ1-2; TRBD1 might be the D (6 bases). This CDR3 has 14 residues. V was cut by 3 bases and J by 1 base, with 9 bases left in between. Germline CDR1 reads SNHLY; CDR2 reads FYNNEI.

This clone was picked up a small number of times. The rearrangement links TRBV7-8 to TRBJ1-4; 8 nucleotides align to TRBD1. CDR3 length: 15 residues. After removal of 5 bases from V and 8 bases from J, the junction contained 10 bases not matched to a gene. The germline V gene encodes CDR1 SGHVS and CDR2 FQNEAQ. The CDR3 region is CASSDWTGRGEKLFF. The CDR3 DNA reads as TGTGCCAGCAGCGATTGGACAGGGAGAGGGGAAAAACTGTTTTTT.

Comment on this clone: A junction boundary mismatches the germline segment, possibly from a read error. Other DNA variants within this sample encode the same CDR3. This chain links TRBV7-2 with TRBJ2-2; 7 bases map to TRBD1. CDR3 length: 14 residues. Germline V gene data show CDR1 as SGHTA and CDR2 as FQGNSA. The DNA for the CDR3 is TGTGCCAGCAGCTTGACAGGGAACCCCGGGGAGCTGTTTTTT. It codes for CASSLTGNPGELFF. Variable domain in full (rest from reference TRBV7-2 and TRBJ2-2): GAGVSQSPSNKVTEKGKDVELRCDPISGHTALYWYRQSLGQGLEFLIYFQGNSAPDKSGLPSDRFSAERTGGSVSTLTIQRTQQEDSAVYLCASSLTGNPGELFFGEGSRLTVL.

This clone was counted only a few times. This chain links TRBV7-9 with TRBJ1-1; D is undetermined. The CDR3 runs to 13 residues. Trimming removed 2 bases from V and 3 bases from J, with 7 bases in between. Germline V gene sequence: CDR1 SEHNR, CDR2 FQNEAQ (reference sequence). This CDR3 is CASSLRPDTEAFF. The DNA of the CDR3 is TGTGCCAGCAGCTTACGCCCGGACACTGAAGCTTTCTTT.

This clone was counted between two and nine times. The V gene is TRBV28, the J gene TRBJ1-2; maybe TRBD1 (6 bases). The CDR3 is 14 amino acids. V dropped 2 bases and J dropped 4 bases, with 11 bases sitting between them. Germline V gene data show CDR1 as MDHEN and CDR2 as SYDVKM. The CDR3 reads CASSLMVRGYGYTF. CDR3 sequence (DNA): TGTGCCAGCAGTTTAATGGTCAGGGGCTATGGCTACACCTTC.

This clone was recorded a few times. This rearrangement joins TRBV2 to TRBJ2-5, with 7 bases that match TRBD1. Germline V gene sequence: CDR1 SNHLY, CDR2 FYNNEI. The junction had 9 bases not matched to a gene; V was cut back by 6 bases and J by 2 bases. The CDR3 has 15 amino acids. The CDR3 loop reads CASRVTGKGQETQYF. The CDR3, as DNA: TGTGCCAGCAGGGTGACAGGGAAGGGACAAGAGACCCAGTACTTC. Combining the CDR3 with reference TRBV2 and TRBJ2-5 gives the whole variable domain EPEVTQTPSHQVTQMGQEVILRCVPISNHLYFYWYRQILGQKVEFLVSFYNNEISEKSEIFDDQFSVERPDGSNFTLKIRSTKLEDSAMYFCASRVTGKGQETQYFGPGTRLLVL.

The rearrangement uses TRBV28 and TRBJ2-7; a possible D gene is TRBD2 (6 bases). Germline V lookup: CDR1 MDHEN, CDR2 SYDVKM. The CDR3 contains 13 residues. Trimming pared 6 bases from V and 5 bases from J, leaving 14 bases between. CDR3 DNA: TGTGCCAGCAGCCTGGGGAGGATGAACGAGCAGTACTTC. It codes for CASSLGRMNEQYF.

This chain joins TRBV2 and TRBJ1-4; TRBD1 agrees at 9 bases. CDR3 length equals 14 residues. V shed 4 bases and J 8 bases; nucleotides not matched to a gene: 5. Germline values: CDR1 SNHLY, CDR2 FYNNEI. The CDR3 protein is CASSVQGAEEKLFF. CDR3 sequence (DNA): TGTGCCAGCAGTGTACAGGGGGCGGAAGAAAAACTGTTTTTT.

The chain uses TRBV7-2 and TRBJ2-2; the match to TRBD2 covers 7 bases. CDR3 length equals 15 residues. CDR1 is SGHTA and CDR2 is FQGNSA in the germline V gene. The J segment lost 6 bases and the V segment lost 3 bases, leaving 7 bases of the junction unmatched. The CDR3 coding sequence is TGTGCCAGCAGCTTCTCGGGACGGGGGGCCGGGGAGCTGTTTTTT. It encodes CASSFSGRGAGELFF.

V is TRBV6-4 and J is TRBJ2-5; 11 bases align to TRBD2. CDR1 is MRHNA and CDR2 is SNTAGT in the germline V gene. This CDR3 has 15 residues. With 6 bases clipped from V and 9 bases from J, the junction kept 12 bases outside the gene matches. The CDR3 sequence: CASSEEGTSGMAQYF. Written as DNA, the CDR3 is TGTGCCAGCAGCGAAGAAGGGACTAGCGGTATGGCCCAGTACTTC.

The CDR3 DNA reads TGTGCCAGCACTGCGGGGCGCTACAATGAGCAGTTCTTC. Translated, it gives CASTAGRYNEQFF. This rearrangement joins TRBV5-4 to TRBJ2-1; a weak D match, TRBD2 (6 bases). The CDR3 spans 13 residues. Germline V CDR1 and CDR2: SGHNT, YYREEE (reference sequence). V gave up 6 bases and J gave up 3 bases, with 10 bases separating them. The whole variable domain, remainder taken from reference TRBV5-4 and TRBJ2-1, is ETGVTQSPTHLIKTRGQQVTLRCSSQSGHNTVSWYQQALGQGPQFIFQYYREEENGRGNFPPRFSGLQFPNYSSELNVNALELDDSALYLCASTAGRYNEQFFGPGTRLTVL.

This sequence joins TRBV5-6 and TRBJ1-1, with a weak D call TRBD1 (5 bases). Germline CDR1 SGHDT, CDR2 YYEEEE. The length of the CDR3 is 15 residues. The ends were cut back, 1 base at V and 3 bases at J, with 13 bases in the middle. The CDR3 nucleotides read TGTGCCAGCAGCTTGCAGGAAGGGGCTTACACTGAAGCTTTCTTT. It is translated as CASSLQEGAYTEAFF.

This clone showed up just a few times. The chain is built from TRBV6-6 and TRBJ1-5; D is ambiguous. The CDR3 extends over 12 amino acids. Trimming removed 6 bases at V and 5 bases at J, with 8 bases between. In germline, CDR1 is MNHNY, CDR2 SVGAGI (reference sequence). CDR3 sequence: CASRPGDQPQHF. As DNA, the CDR3 is TGTGCCAGCAGACCCGGTGATCAGCCCCAGCATTTT.

The sample holds a few counts of this clone. The CDR3 sequence is CASSASSNTEAFF. DNA for the CDR3: TGTGCCAGCAGCGCCAGTTCGAACACTGAAGCTTTCTTT. The chain couples TRBV7-3 to TRBJ1-1, with D uncertain. Per the germline V gene, CDR1 is SGHTA and CDR2 is FQGTGA. With 5 bases removed from V and 1 base from J, the gap between germline ends came to 8 bases. The CDR3 runs 13 residues.

This sequence joins TRBV11-2 and TRBJ1-1; weak D call: TRBD1 (6 bases). CDR3 length: 15 residues. Per the germline V gene, CDR1 is SGHAT and CDR2 is FQNNGV. The V gene lost 5 bases and the J gene lost 0 bases, with 13 bases spanning the gap. This CDR3 reads CASSPNRVMNTEAFF. The CDR3 region has the DNA TGTGCCAGCAGCCCAAACAGGGTCATGAACACTGAAGCTTTCTTT.

This clone has only a few counts. V gene TRBV18 combines with J gene TRBJ2-5; 11 bases fit TRBD2. The CDR3 contains 15 residues. The V and J ends lost 5 bases and 5 bases, in that order; junction bases with no gene match: 7. The germline V gene has CDR1 KGHSH and CDR2 LQKENI. The DNA of the CDR3 is TGTGCCAGCTCAGCAGGACTAGCGGGCGGTGAGACCCAGTACTTC. Its protein is CASSAGLAGGETQYF. The full variable domain, in which reference TRBV18 and TRBJ2-5 provide the parts outside the CDR3, is NAGVMQNPRHLVRRRGQEARLRCSPMKGHSHVYWYRQLPEEGLKFMVYLQKENIIDESGMPKERFSAEFPKEGPSILRIQQVVRGDSAAYFCASSAGLAGGETQYFGPGTRLLVL.

This chain joins TRBV7-2 and TRBJ1-1; D may be TRBD1 (5 bases). The CDR3 is made up of 15 amino acids. The germline CDR1 and CDR2 sequences are SGHTA and FQGNSA. With 5 bases removed from V and 1 base from J, the gap between germline ends came to 14 bases. Here the CDR3 DNA reads TGTGCCAGCAGCCCGCCTAGCGGGGGGAACACTGAAGCTTTCTTT. Translated, it gives CASSPPSGGNTEAFF.

This clone was counted a few times. This chain links TRBV15 with TRBJ2-1; the match to TRBD2 covers 7 bases. CDR3 length: 14 amino acids. With V trimmed by 8 bases and J by 0 bases, 4 bases remained unmatched. Germline lookup yields CDR1 LNHNV and CDR2 YYDKDF (reference sequence). The CDR3 loop is CATAGDDSYNEQFF. Here the CDR3 DNA reads TGTGCCACCGCGGGGGATGACTCCTACAATGAGCAGTTCTTC.

The gene calls are TRBV9 and TRBJ2-3; 13 nucleotides align to TRBD2. V gave up 4 bases and J gave up 2 bases; unmatched junction bases: 4. The CDR3 runs 16 residues. Germline V gene sequence: CDR1 SGDLS, CDR2 YYNGEE. The CDR3 loop reads CASSLGLAGNTDTQYF. DNA for the CDR3: TGTGCCAGCAGCCTGGGACTAGCGGGGAACACAGATACGCAGTATTTT.